This TCR beta chain was found in a study of control samples from healthy donors and cancer patients. Profiling relied on immunoSEQ multiplex PCR, and the TCRdb table lists in-frame clones only, not all of them. The sample lists some 200,000 clones, about 93% occurring once. This clone came up once. The CDR3 totals 16 residues. V gave up 4 bases and J gave up 4 bases, with 20 bases separating them. Germline V gene lookup returns CDR1 SGHRS and CDR2 YFSETQ. The sequence was collected from a man aged 45-65 years in good health. The genes are TRBV5-1 and TRBJ1-1, with D possibly matching TRBD1 (6 bases). Source material: blood. Here the CDR3 reads CASSPQTGSGVTEAFF. CDR3 coding DNA: TGCGCCAGCAGCCCACAGACAGGTTCAGGGGTCACTGAAGCTTTCTTT. The full variable domain, rest sourced from reference TRBV5-1 and TRBJ1-1, is KAGVTQTPRYLIKTRGQQVTLSCSPISGHRSVSWYQQTPGQGLQFLFEYFSETQRNKGNFPGRFSGRQFSNSRSEMNVSTLELGDSALYLCASSPQTGSGVTEAFFGQGTRLTVV.